The sequence of this T cell receptor (beta chain) was determined in a study of blood T cell repertoires in COVID-19. Trimming took 0 bases from V and 2 from J; bases not matched to a gene: 9. CDR1 and CDR2 (germline): LGHDT, YNNKEL (reference sequence). The CDR3 consists of 17 residues. Profiled with immunoSEQ multiplex PCR; TCRdb holds only in-frame clones, not every one. The table includes about 400,000 clones, around 90% detected once. Participant age was about 18 to 100 years, and participants resided in 25 or so US areas. The sequenced material came from PBMCs or T cells enriched from blood (not recorded which). The V call is TRBV3-1 (or the pseudogene TRBV3-2), the J call TRBJ1-2; TRBD1 matches at 7 bases. The sequence derives from a woman between 40 and 55 years old with acute COVID-19. The CDR3: CASSQDVRGPVNYGYTF. The CDR3 DNA is TGTGCCAGCAGCCAAGATGTGAGGGGGCCAGTCAACTATGGCTACACCTTC.